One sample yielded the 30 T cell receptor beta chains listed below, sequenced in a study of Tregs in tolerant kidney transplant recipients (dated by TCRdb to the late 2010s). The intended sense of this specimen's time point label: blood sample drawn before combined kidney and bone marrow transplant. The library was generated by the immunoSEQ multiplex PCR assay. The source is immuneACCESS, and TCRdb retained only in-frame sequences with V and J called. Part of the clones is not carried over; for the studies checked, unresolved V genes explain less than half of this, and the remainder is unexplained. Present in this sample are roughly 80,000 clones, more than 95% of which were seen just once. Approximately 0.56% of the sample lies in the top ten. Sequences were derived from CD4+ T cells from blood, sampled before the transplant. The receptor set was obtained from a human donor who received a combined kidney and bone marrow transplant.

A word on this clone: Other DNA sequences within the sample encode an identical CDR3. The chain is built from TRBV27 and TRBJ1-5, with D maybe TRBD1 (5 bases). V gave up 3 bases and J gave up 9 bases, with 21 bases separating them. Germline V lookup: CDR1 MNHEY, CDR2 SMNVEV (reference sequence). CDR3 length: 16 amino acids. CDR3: CASSFFFRDSLGPQHF. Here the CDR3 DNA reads TGTGCCAGCAGTTTTTTCTTCCGGGACTCCCTGGGGCCCCAGCATTTT.

The CDR3 loop reads CATAEQDTQYF. The CDR3 DNA sequence: TGTGCCACGGCGGAGCAAGATACGCAGTATTTT. The gene calls are TRBV18 and TRBJ2-3; D is undetermined. The CDR3 contains 11 residues. CDR1 KGHSH and CDR2 LQKENI come from the germline V gene. V lost 10 bases and J 5 bases, leaving 10 bases between the germline ends.

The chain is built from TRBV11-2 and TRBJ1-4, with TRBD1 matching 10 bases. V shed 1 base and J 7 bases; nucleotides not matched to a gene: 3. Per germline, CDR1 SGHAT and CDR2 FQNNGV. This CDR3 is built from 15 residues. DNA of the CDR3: TGTGCCAGCAGCTTAGCCGGGACAGGGGTTGAAAAACTGTTTTTT. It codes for CASSLAGTGVEKLFF.

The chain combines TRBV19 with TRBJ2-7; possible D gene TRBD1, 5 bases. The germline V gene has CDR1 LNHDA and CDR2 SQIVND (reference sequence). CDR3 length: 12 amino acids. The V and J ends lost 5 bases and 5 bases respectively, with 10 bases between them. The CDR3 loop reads CASSGRVNEQYF. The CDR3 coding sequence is TGTGCCAGTAGTGGCAGGGTTAACGAGCAGTACTTC.

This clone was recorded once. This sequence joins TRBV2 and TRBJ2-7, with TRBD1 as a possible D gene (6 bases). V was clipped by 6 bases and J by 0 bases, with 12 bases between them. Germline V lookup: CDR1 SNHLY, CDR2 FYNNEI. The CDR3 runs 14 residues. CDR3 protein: CASRETGSSYEQYF. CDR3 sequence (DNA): TGTGCCAGCAGGGAAACAGGGAGCTCCTACGAGCAGTACTTC.

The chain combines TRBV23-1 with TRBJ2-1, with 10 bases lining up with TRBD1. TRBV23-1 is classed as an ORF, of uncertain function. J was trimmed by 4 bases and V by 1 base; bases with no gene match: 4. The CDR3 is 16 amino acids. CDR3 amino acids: CASSQFWGQGYNEQFF. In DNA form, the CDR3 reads TGCGCCAGCAGTCAATTCTGGGGACAGGGGTACAATGAGCAGTTCTTC.

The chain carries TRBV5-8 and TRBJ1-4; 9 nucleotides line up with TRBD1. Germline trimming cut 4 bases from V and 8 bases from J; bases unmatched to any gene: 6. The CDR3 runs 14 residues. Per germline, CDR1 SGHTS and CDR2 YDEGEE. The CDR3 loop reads CASSPRDRVEKLFF. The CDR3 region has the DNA TGTGCCAGCAGCCCCCGGGACAGGGTCGAAAAACTGTTTTTT.

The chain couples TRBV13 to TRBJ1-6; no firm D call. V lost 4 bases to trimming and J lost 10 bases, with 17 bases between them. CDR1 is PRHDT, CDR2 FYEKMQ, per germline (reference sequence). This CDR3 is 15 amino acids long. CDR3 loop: CASSSLPTGFSPLHF. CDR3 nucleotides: TGTGCCAGCAGCTCCTTACCTACCGGTTTCTCACCCCTCCACTTT.

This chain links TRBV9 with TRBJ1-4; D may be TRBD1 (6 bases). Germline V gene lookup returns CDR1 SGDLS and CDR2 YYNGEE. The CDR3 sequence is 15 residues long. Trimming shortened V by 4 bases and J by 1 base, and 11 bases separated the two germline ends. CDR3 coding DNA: TGTGCCAGCAGCCCCTTACAGGGAACTAATGAAAAACTGTTTTTT. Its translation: CASSPLQGTNEKLFF.

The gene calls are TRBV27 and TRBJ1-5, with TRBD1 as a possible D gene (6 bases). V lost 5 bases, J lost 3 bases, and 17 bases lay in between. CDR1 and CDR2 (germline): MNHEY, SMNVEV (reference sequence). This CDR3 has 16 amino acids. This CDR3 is CASSPRSGVLNQPQHF. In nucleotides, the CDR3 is TGTGCCAGCAGTCCACGGTCAGGGGTCCTCAATCAGCCCCAGCATTTT.

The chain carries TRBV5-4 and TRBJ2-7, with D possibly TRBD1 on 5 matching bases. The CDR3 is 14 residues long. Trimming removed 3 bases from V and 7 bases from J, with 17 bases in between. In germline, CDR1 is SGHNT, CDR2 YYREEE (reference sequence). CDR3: CASSSDTVWEEQYF. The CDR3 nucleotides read TGTGCCAGCAGCTCGGACACCGTGTGGGAAGAGCAGTACTTC.

In DNA form, the CDR3 reads TGCGCCAGCAGCTTGGAGGGGTCGGGGGGGGTCCCTGGAGGTTACGCTGAAGCTTTCTTT. Amino acids: CASSLEGSGGVPGGYAEAFF. This sequence joins TRBV5-1 and TRBJ1-1, with D possibly being TRBD1 (5 bases). CDR3 length: 20 amino acids. V lost 0 bases, J lost 6 bases, and 30 bases lay in between. Per the germline V gene, CDR1 is SGHRS and CDR2 is YFSETQ.

The CDR3 reads CASSPPSGRNCLYEQYF. The CDR3 nucleotides read TGTGCCAGCAGCCCCCCTAGCGGGAGAAATTGTCTCTACGAGCAGTACTTC. The rearrangement uses TRBV7-7 and TRBJ2-7; 10 bases are a match to TRBD2. CDR1 is SSHAT and CDR2 is FNYEAQ in the germline V gene (reference sequence). CDR3 length: 17 residues. V shed 5 bases, J shed 3 bases, and the junction held 13 bases outside the gene matches.

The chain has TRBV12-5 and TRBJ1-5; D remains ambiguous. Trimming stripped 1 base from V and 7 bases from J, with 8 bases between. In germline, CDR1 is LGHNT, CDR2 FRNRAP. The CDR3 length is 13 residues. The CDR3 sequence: CASGLEAGQPQHF. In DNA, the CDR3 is TGTGCTAGTGGTTTGGAAGCAGGACAGCCCCAGCATTTT.

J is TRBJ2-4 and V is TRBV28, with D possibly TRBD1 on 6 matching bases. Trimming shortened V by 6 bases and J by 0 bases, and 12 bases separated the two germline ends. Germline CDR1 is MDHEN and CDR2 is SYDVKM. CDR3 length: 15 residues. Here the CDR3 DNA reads TGTGCCAGCAGCCGTCAGGGGCTAGCCAAAAACATTCAGTACTTC. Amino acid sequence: CASSRQGLAKNIQYF. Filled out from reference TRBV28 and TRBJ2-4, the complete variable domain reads DVKVTQSSRYLVKRTGEKVFLECVQDMDHENMFWYRQDPGLGLRLIYFSYDVKMKEKGDIPEGYSVSREKKERFSLILESASTNQTSMYLCASSRQGLAKNIQYFGAGTRLSVL.

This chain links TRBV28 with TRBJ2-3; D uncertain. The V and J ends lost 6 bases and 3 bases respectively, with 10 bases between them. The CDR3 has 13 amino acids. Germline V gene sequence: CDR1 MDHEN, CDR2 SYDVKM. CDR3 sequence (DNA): TGTGCCAGCAGCTCCGAGAGTACAGATACGCAGTATTTT. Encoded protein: CASSSESTDTQYF.

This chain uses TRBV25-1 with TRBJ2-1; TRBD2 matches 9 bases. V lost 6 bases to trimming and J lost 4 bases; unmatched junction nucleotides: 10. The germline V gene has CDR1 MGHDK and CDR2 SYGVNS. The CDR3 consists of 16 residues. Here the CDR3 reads CASSEALAGVYNEQFF. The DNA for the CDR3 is TGTGCCAGCAGCGAAGCCTTAGCGGGGGTATACAATGAGCAGTTCTTC.

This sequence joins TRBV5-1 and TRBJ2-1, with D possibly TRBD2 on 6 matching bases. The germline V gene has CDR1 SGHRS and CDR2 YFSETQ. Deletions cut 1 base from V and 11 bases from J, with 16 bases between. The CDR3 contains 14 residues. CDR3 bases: TGCGCCAGCAGCTTGTCGCGGGGAGTAGGAAAGCAGTTCTTC. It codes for CASSLSRGVGKQFF.

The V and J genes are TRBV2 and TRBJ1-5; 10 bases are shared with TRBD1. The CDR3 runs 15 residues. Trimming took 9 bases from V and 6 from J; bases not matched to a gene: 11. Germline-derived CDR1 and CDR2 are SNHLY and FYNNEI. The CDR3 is CARPGTGVVVQPQHF. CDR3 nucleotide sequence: TGTGCCAGACCCGGGACAGGGGTCGTAGTTCAGCCCCAGCATTTT.

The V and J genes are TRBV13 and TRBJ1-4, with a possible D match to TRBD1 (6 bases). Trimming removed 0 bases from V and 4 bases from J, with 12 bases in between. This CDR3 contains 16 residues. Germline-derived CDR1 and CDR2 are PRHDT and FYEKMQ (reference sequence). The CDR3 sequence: CASSLGIRTVNEKLFF. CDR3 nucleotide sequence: TGTGCCAGCAGCTTAGGTATTAGGACAGTTAATGAAAAACTGTTTTTT.

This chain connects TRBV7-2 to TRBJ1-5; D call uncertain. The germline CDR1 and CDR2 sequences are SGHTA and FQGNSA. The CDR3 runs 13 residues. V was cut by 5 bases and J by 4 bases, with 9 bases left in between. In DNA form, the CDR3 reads TGTGCCAGCAGCCTAAGAACGAATCAGCCCCAGCATTTT. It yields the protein CASSLRTNQPQHF. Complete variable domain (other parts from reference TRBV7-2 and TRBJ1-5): GAGVSQSPSNKVTEKGKDVELRCDPISGHTALYWYRQSLGQGLEFLIYFQGNSAPDKSGLPSDRFSAERTGGSVSTLTIQRTQQEDSAVYLCASSLRTNQPQHFGDGTRLSIL.

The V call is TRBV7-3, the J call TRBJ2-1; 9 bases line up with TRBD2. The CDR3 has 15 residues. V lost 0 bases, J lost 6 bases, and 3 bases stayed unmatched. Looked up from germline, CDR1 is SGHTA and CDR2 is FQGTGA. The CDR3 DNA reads TGTGCCAGCAGCTTAACTAGCGGGAGCAGCAATGAGCAGTTCTTC. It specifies CASSLTSGSSNEQFF.

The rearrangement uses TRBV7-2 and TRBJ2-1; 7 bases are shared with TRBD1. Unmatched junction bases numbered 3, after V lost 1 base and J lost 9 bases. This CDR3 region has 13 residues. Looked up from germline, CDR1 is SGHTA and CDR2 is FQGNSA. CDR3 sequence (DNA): TGTGCCAGCAGCTTAGACAGGGGAAGTGAGCAGTTCTTC. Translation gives CASSLDRGSEQFF.

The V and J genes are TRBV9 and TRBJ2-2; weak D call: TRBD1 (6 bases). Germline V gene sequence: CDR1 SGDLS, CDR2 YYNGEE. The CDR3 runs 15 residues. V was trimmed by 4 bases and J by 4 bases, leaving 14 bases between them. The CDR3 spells CASSPRTVLTGELFF. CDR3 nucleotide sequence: TGTGCCAGCAGCCCAAGGACAGTACTCACCGGGGAGCTGTTTTTT.

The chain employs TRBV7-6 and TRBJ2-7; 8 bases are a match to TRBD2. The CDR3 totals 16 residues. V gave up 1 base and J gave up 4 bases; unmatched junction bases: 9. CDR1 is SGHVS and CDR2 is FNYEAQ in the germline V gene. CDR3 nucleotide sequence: TGTGCCAGCAGCTTAGGAGGAAGCGGGAGACGGTACGAGCAGTACTTC. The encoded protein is CASSLGGSGRRYEQYF.

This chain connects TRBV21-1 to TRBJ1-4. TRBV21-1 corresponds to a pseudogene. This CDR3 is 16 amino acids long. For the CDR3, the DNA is TGTGCCAGCAGCAAAGCCGGAGAGGGAACTAATGAAAAACTGTTTTTT. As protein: CASSKAGEGTNEKLFF.

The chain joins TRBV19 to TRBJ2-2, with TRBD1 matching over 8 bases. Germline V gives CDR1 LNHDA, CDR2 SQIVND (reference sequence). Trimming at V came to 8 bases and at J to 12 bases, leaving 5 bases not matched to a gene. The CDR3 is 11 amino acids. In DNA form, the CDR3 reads TGTGCCAGTCGACGACAGGGGCAGCTGTTTTTT. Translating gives CASRRQGQLFF.

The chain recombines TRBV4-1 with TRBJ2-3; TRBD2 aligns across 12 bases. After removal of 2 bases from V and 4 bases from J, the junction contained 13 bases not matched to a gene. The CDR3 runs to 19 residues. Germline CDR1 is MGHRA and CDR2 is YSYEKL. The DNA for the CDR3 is TGCGCCAGCAGCCAACCGGGACTAGCGGGTACCCTTCTTGCAGATACGCAGTATTTT. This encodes CASSQPGLAGTLLADTQYF.

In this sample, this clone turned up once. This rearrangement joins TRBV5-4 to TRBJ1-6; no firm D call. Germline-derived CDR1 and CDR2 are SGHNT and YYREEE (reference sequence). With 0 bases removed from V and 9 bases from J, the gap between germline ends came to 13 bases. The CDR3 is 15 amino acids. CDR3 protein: CASSLEAGLSSPLHF. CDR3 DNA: TGTGCCAGCAGCTTGGAGGCAGGTCTTTCTTCACCCCTCCACTTT.

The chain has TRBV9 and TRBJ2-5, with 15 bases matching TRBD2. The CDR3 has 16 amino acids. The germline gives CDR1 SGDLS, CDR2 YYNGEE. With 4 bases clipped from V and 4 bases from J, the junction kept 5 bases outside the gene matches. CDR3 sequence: CASSPRTSGGGETQYF. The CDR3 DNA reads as TGTGCCAGCAGCCCCCGGACTAGCGGGGGGGGAGAGACCCAGTACTTC.